One sample yielded the 9 T cell receptor beta chains listed below, sequenced in a study of shared clonotypes between healthy human individuals. Generated by immunoSEQ multiplex PCR, the TCRdb table keeps only in-frame clones and is missing some. The top ten hold approximately 1% of the sample, which has about 1,800,000 clones, around 96% seen once. Naive CD8 cells comprised CD45RO-negative, CCR7-positively selected cells, excluding terminally differentiated effector memory CD45RA+ cells. Specimen: naive CD8+ T cells sorted from blood. The receptors stem from a man younger than 30 in good health.

This clone has just one count. CDR3 nucleotide sequence: TGCGCCAGCAGCCAAGACGGGACTAGCGGGGACGGGCGGTACTTC. This codes for CASSQDGTSGDGRYF. The chain joins TRBV4-1 to TRBJ2-7; 13 positions agree with TRBD2. The CDR3 loop spans 15 amino acids. The V gene's germline CDR1 is MGHRA and CDR2 YSYEKL. The V segment lost 0 bases and the J segment 12 bases; nucleotides outside the gene matches: 8.

The chain combines TRBV4-1 with TRBJ2-7; D may be TRBD2 (6 bases). The germline CDR1 and CDR2 sequences are MGHRA and YSYEKL. This CDR3 region has 16 residues. Trimming removed 0 bases at V and 3 bases at J, with 15 bases between. The CDR3 bases are TGCGCCAGCAGCCAAGATCCCCGCGCGGGGCTCTACGAGCAGTACTTC. This gives the protein CASSQDPRAGLYEQYF.

J is TRBJ2-1 and V is TRBV27, with TRBD2 matching 14 bases. V shed 8 bases, J shed 6 bases, and the junction held 15 bases outside the gene matches. Per the germline V gene, CDR1 is MNHEY and CDR2 is SMNVEV (reference sequence). This CDR3 region has 18 residues. CDR3 in DNA: TGTGCCAGCGGTTCCGGGACTAGCGGGAGCCGCCCTGGCAATGAGCAGTTCTTC. It is translated as CASGSGTSGSRPGNEQFF.

The CDR3 nucleotides read TGTGCCAGCAGCATACGAACCGTGGGCGAAAATGAGCAGTTCTTC. Translation gives CASSIRTVGENEQFF. The chain has TRBV7-9 and TRBJ2-1; D is unclear. The CDR3 extends over 15 amino acids. The V end lost 5 bases, the J end lost 7 bases, and 18 bases lay between the germline ends. Germline V gene data show CDR1 as SEHNR and CDR2 as FQNEAQ (reference sequence).

The V call is TRBV9, the J call TRBJ2-7; D gene uncertain. Trimming took off 4 bases at V and 4 bases at J, with 12 bases between the two ends. The germline V gene has CDR1 SGDLS and CDR2 YYNGEE. The CDR3 has 13 residues. Here the CDR3 DNA reads TGTGCCAGCAGCCCCTCGGGCCAATACGAGCAGTACTTC. Its translation: CASSPSGQYEQYF.

V and J are TRBV6-1 and TRBJ2-5; the D gene is possibly TRBD2 (6 bases). The CDR3 is made up of 16 amino acids. Germline V gene data show CDR1 as MNHNS and CDR2 as SASEGT. V was clipped by 4 bases and J by 5 bases, with 20 bases between them. CDR3 DNA sequence: TGTGCCAGCAGTGCCGCTCGGGGCGGGGAATTGGAGACCCAGTACTTC. Amino acid sequence: CASSAARGGELETQYF.

The genes are TRBV6-1 and TRBJ2-3; D not resolved. The CDR3 runs to 15 residues. Germline CDR1 reads MNHNS; CDR2 reads SASEGT. V gave up 1 base and J gave up 7 bases, with 15 bases separating them. The CDR3 loop reads CASSEVPNSLNTQYF. Written as DNA, the CDR3 is TGTGCCAGCAGTGAAGTGCCTAATTCGCTAAATACGCAGTATTTT.

The V gene is TRBV6-5, the J gene TRBJ2-1; D perhaps matches TRBD1 (5 bases). This CDR3 region has 15 residues. Germline CDR1 reads MNHEY; CDR2 reads SVGAGI. V was shortened by 0 bases and J by 5 bases, with 11 bases between the two germline ends. CDR3 amino acids: CASSYSVDNDNEQFF. CDR3 sequence (DNA): TGTGCCAGCAGTTACTCGGTGGACAACGACAATGAGCAGTTCTTC.

Details on this clone: This sample also contains other DNA sequences that code for the same CDR3. The rearrangement joins TRBV28 to TRBJ1-5, with a tentative D call TRBD1 (6 bases). The V end lost 3 bases, the J end lost 1 base, and 10 bases lay between the germline ends. CDR3 length: 15 amino acids. The germline V gene encodes CDR1 MDHEN and CDR2 SYDVKM. The CDR3: CASSFGQGSNQPQHF. The CDR3 DNA reads as TGTGCCAGCAGTTTCGGCCAGGGGAGCAATCAGCCCCAGCATTTT.